This passage covers 6 T cell receptor beta chains from one sample sequenced in a study of T cells after yellow fever vaccination. Via MiXCR, TCRdb re-called the 5' RACE reads, giving one row per CDR3 protein. The repertoire holds around 230,000 distinct CDR3 sequences, with approximately 6.7% as singletons. The input for sequencing was CD4+ T cells sorted from PBMCs, taken on the day of the yellow fever booster vaccination. The receptor source for this set is a man younger than 45 who received the YFV17D yellow fever vaccine.

In its sample, this clonotype was seen a few times. This chain uses TRBV27 with TRBJ1-1; D is uncertain. This CDR3 comprises 13 residues. Germline CDR1 and CDR2: MNHEY and SMNVEV (reference sequence). The V and J ends lost 6 bases and 0 bases respectively, with 8 bases between them. CDR3 nucleotides: TGTGCCAGCAGGCCTCCGGTGAACACTGAAGCTTTCTTT. Its protein is CASRPPVNTEAFF.

V usage is TRBV25-1 and J usage is TRBJ2-6, with TRBD2 matching over 7 bases. Germline V gene data show CDR1 as MGHDK and CDR2 as SYGVNS. CDR3 length equals 18 residues. V gave up 1 base and J gave up 0 bases; unmatched junction bases: 6. CDR3 in DNA: TGTGCCAGCAGTGAATCCTTAGCGGGCGGCTCTGGGGCCAACGTCCTGACTTTC. It yields the protein CASSESLAGGSGANVLTF.

The chain carries TRBV29-1 and TRBJ1-1; D remains unclear. The length of the CDR3 is 12 residues. Germline V gene data show CDR1 as SQVTM and CDR2 as ANQGSEA. CDR3 in amino acids: CSSGKTNTEAFF. The CDR3 DNA follows: TGCAGTTCTGGTAAAACGAACACTGAAGCTTTCTTT. Together with reference TRBV29-1 and TRBJ1-1, the CDR3 gives the full variable domain: SAVISQKPSRDICQRGTSLTIQCQVDSQVTMMFWYRQQPGQSLTLIATANQGSEATYESGFVIDKFPISRPNLTFSTLTVSNMSPEDSSIYLCSSGKTNTEAFFGQGTRLTVV.

About this clonotype itself: Being one base from a much bigger clone, this may be a read error. The V and J genes are TRBV5-5 and TRBJ2-4; D is perhaps TRBD2 (5 bases). There are 11 residues in the CDR3. V was trimmed by 1 base and J by 13 bases, leaving 9 bases between them. The V gene's germline CDR1 is SGHKS and CDR2 YYEKEE (reference sequence). The CDR3 region is CASSLNGEQYF. The CDR3 coding sequence is TGTGCCAGCAGCTTGAACGGGGAGCAGTACTTC.

J is TRBJ1-1 and V is TRBV4-2; D is unresolved. The germline V gene has CDR1 LGHNA and CDR2 YNFKEQ. V gave up 1 base and J gave up 6 bases, with 3 bases separating them. The CDR3 is 11 residues long. The CDR3: CASSQASEAFF. Written as DNA, the CDR3 is TGTGCCAGCAGCCAAGCTTCTGAAGCTTTCTTT.

Concerning this clonotype: A much larger clonotype is one base distant, so this may be a read error. The chain combines TRBV20-1 with TRBJ2-7, with D possibly matching TRBD2 (6 bases). Per germline, CDR1 DFQATT and CDR2 SNEGSKA (reference sequence). CDR3 length: 13 amino acids. This CDR3 is CSASAGPPGELYF. As DNA, the CDR3 is TGCAGTGCTAGTGCGGGGCCCCCGGGGGAGCTGTACTTC.